This entry lists 6 T cell receptor beta chains sequenced from one sample in a study of CD8 T cells in Susac syndrome. Random hexamers were used to reverse transcribe roughly 0.45 to 1 ug of RNA. Each CDR3 protein gets one entry after TCRdb re-called the immunoSEQ multiplex PCR reads with MiXCR. The data contain roughly 140,000 distinct CDR3 sequences, 94% of them singletons. The specimen sequenced was CD8+ T cells from PBMCs. These receptors were taken from a human donor with multiple sclerosis.

The V and J genes are TRBV20-1 and TRBJ1-2; D is undetermined. From germline, CDR1 is DFQATT and CDR2 SNEGSKA (reference sequence). The CDR3 runs to 16 residues. V lost 0 bases and J lost 7, with 21 bases in between. The CDR3 bases are TGCAGTGCTAGAGACGAACCCCGAACTAGGCTTCGTGGCTACACCTTC. Protein product: CSARDEPRTRLRGYTF.

This rearrangement joins TRBV9 to TRBJ1-2, with D possibly TRBD1 on 6 matching bases. Germline assignment: CDR1 SGDLS and CDR2 YYNGEE. The CDR3 has 16 amino acids. Trimming pared 3 bases from V and 4 bases from J, leaving 19 bases between. CDR3 sequence (DNA): TGTGCCAGCAGCGGGGAGGATGTTGGGGGGCCCTATGGCTACACCTTC. It specifies CASSGEDVGGPYGYTF.

This sequence joins TRBV5-6 and TRBJ1-5; unclear D gene. CDR3 length equals 15 residues. The V and J ends lost 4 bases and 2 bases respectively, with 13 bases between them. The germline V gene has CDR1 SGHDT and CDR2 YYEEEE. CDR3 nucleotides: TGTGCCAGCAGCGGGTCGGACGGAGGCAATCAGCCCCAGCATTTT. Protein product: CASSGSDGGNQPQHF.

The V and J genes are TRBV6-5 and TRBJ1-2; no firm D call. Per germline, CDR1 MNHEY and CDR2 SVGAGI. CDR3 length: 13 residues. V lost 4 bases and J lost 3, with 9 bases in between. DNA for the CDR3: TGTGCCAGCAGTTCGTCCAGTTACTATGGCTACACCTTC. Its protein product is CASSSSSYYGYTF.

The chain couples TRBV12-3 or TRBV12-4 to TRBJ2-1; 8 positions match TRBD2. Unmatched junction bases numbered 4, after V lost 6 bases and J lost 3 bases. The CDR3 totals 14 residues. The CDR3 sequence is CASRKRGNYNEQFF. The CDR3 DNA follows: TGTGCCAGCAGGAAGCGGGGGAACTACAATGAGCAGTTCTTC.

The rearrangement joins TRBV19 to TRBJ2-7, with TRBD2 as a possible D gene (7 bases). The CDR3 is 16 residues long. Between the trimmed V and J ends, which lost 6 bases and 3 bases, there was a span of 21 bases. The V gene's germline CDR1 is LNHDA and CDR2 SQIVND (reference sequence). The CDR3 here is CASSNVGGPTFYEQYF. In nucleotides, the CDR3 is TGTGCCAGTAGCAACGTCGGGGGGCCCACCTTCTACGAGCAGTACTTC. The variable domain in full, with the rest retrieved from reference TRBV19 and TRBJ2-7, is DGGITQSPKYLFRKEGQNVTLSCEQNLNHDAMYWYRQDPGQGLRLIYYSQIVNDFQKGDIAEGYSVSREKKESFPLTVTSAQKNPTAFYLCASSNVGGPTFYEQYFGPGTRLTVT.